Shown below are 6 T cell receptor beta chains from a single sample sequenced in a study of CD8+ T cells in alopecia areata. Sequencing used cDNA as its template, made by extracting RNA and reverse transcribing it. TCRdb's table, derived via immunoSEQ multiplex PCR, lists solely in-frame clones and lacks some. The sample carries about 200,000 clones, about three fifths recorded once. Treatment noted: oral pan-JAK inhibitor, 5-10 mg twice daily. This specimen consisted of CD4+ T cells sorted from blood, obtained at week 24, from a patient treated with tofacitinib. Receptors were obtained from a human donor with alopecia areata.

This clone showed up just a few times. The rearrangement links TRBV5-1 to TRBJ1-1; unclear D gene. Trimming took off 0 bases at V and 2 bases at J, with 8 bases between the two ends. The CDR3 length is 14 residues. Germline V gene lookup returns CDR1 SGHRS and CDR2 YFSETQ. The CDR3 bases are TGCGCCAGCAGCTTGGAACTCGGAAACACTGAAGCTTTCTTT. Translation gives CASSLELGNTEAFF.

The V gene is TRBV27, the J gene TRBJ1-5; TRBD1 matches 8 bases. The CDR3 is made up of 16 amino acids. CDR1 is MNHEY and CDR2 is SMNVEV in the germline V gene (reference sequence). The junction had 9 bases not matched to a gene; V was cut back by 4 bases and J by 4 bases. Here the CDR3 DNA reads TGTGCCAGCAGTTCTTTAACTCAGGGGGCTAATCAGCCCCAGCATTTT. As protein: CASSSLTQGANQPQHF.

Details on this clone: The sample holds other DNA sequences that translate to the same CDR3. V usage is TRBV5-1 and J usage is TRBJ1-1; TRBD1 agrees at 10 bases. V lost 2 bases, J lost 3 bases, and 1 base stayed unmatched. Germline loops: CDR1 SGHRS, CDR2 YFSETQ. There are 14 residues in the CDR3. The CDR3 DNA reads TGCGCCAGCAGCTTCGGGACAGGGGACACTGAAGCTTTCTTT. As protein: CASSFGTGDTEAFF.

This chain links TRBV18 with TRBJ2-1, with TRBD2 identical over 10 bases. This CDR3 contains 16 residues. Germline V gene lookup returns CDR1 KGHSH and CDR2 LQKENI. V lost 2 bases and J lost 5; bases outside the gene matches: 6. In DNA form, the CDR3 reads TGTGCCAGCTCACCATTTAGCGGGGGGATCAACAATGAGCAGTTCTTC. It encodes CASSPFSGGINNEQFF.

The V gene is TRBV7-2, the J gene TRBJ2-1; weak D call: TRBD2 (6 bases). Trimming cost V 4 bases and J 3 bases, with 10 bases left between them. CDR3 length: 14 amino acids. Germline-derived CDR1 and CDR2 are SGHTA and FQGNSA. CDR3 nucleotides: TGTGCCAGCAGCTGGGGACTTTACTACAATGAGCAGTTCTTC. This encodes CASSWGLYYNEQFF.

The rearrangement uses TRBV10-3 and TRBJ1-2; a possible D gene is TRBD1 (5 bases). V was clipped by 2 bases and J by 5 bases, with 12 bases between them. Germline loops: CDR1 ENHRY, CDR2 SYGVKD. The CDR3 covers 14 residues. CDR3 sequence: CAISEPRGAYGYTF. As DNA, the CDR3 is TGTGCCATCAGTGAGCCAAGGGGCGCGTATGGCTACACCTTC.